One T cell receptor (beta chain) is described in this entry. The data belong to a study of blood T cell repertoires in COVID-19. For the study at large: Samples came from the United States, Italy and Spain, spanning acute and convalescent COVID-19.

V lost 4 bases, J lost 8 bases, and 17 bases lay in between. The CDR3 is 14 amino acids. Germline loops: CDR1 LNHDA, CDR2 SQIVND (reference sequence). In the original workflow: Amplifying reference gene primers gave estimates of nucleated cell counts. Assay used: immunoSEQ multiplex PCR; TCRdb lists only in-frame clones, some missing. That table gives V, J and clone size, and the DNA gave D and trimming. There are roughly 150,000 clones in the sample; more than 65% occur only once, and over 9.5% lies in the top ten. The genes are TRBV19 and TRBJ1-2, with a tentative D call TRBD1 (6 bases). The clonotype was recovered from a woman of 80 years or more with active or convalescent COVID-19. The sequenced sample consisted of peripheral blood. CDR3: CASSTRDRLRGYTF. CDR3 DNA sequence: TGTGCCAGTAGTACCAGAGACAGGCTTAGAGGCTACACCTTC.